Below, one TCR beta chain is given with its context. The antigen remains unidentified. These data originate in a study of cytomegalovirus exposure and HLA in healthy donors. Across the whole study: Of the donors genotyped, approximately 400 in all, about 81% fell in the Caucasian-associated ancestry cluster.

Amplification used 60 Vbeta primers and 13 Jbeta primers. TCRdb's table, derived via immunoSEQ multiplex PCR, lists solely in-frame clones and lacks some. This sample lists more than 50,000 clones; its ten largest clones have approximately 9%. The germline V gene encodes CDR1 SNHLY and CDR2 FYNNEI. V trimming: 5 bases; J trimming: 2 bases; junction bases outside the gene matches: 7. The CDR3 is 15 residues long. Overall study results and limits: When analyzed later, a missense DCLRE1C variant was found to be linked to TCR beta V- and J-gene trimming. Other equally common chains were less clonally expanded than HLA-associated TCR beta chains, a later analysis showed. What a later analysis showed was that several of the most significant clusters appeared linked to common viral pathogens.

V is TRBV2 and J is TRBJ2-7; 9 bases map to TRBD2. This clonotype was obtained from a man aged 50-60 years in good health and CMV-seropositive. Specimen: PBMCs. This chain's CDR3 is CASSHPSGGPYEQYF. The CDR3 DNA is TGTGCCAGCAGTCACCCCAGCGGGGGGCCCTACGAGCAGTACTTC. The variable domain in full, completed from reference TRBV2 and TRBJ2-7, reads EPEVTQTPSHQVTQMGQEVILRCVPISNHLYFYWYRQILGQKVEFLVSFYNNEISEKSEIFDDQFSVERPDGSNFTLKIRSTKLEDSAMYFCASSHPSGGPYEQYFGPGTRLTVT.